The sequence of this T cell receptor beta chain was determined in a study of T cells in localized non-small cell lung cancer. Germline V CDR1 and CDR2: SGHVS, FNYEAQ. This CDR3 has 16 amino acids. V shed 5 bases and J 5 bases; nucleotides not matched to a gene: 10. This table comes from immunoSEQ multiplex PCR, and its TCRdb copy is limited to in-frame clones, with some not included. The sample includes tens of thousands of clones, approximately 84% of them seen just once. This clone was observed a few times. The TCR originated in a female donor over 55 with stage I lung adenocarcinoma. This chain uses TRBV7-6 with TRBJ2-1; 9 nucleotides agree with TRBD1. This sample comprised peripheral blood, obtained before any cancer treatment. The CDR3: CASSPLRGTGHNEQFF. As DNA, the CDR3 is TGTGCCAGCAGCCCCCTCAGGGGGACAGGGCACAATGAGCAGTTCTTC.